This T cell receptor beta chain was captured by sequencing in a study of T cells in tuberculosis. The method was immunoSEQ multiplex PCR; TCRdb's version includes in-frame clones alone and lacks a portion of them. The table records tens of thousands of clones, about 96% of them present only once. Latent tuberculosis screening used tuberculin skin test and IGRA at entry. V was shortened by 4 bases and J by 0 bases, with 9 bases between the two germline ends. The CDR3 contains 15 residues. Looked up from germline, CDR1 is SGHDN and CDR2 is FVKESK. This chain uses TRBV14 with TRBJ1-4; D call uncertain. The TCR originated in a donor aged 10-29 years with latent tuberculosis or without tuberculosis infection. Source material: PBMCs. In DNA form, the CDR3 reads TGTGCCAGCAGCCCCAGATTTGCAACTAATGAAAAACTGTTTTTT. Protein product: CASSPRFATNEKLFF. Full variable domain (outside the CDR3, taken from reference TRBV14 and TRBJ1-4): EAGVTQFPSHSVIEKGQTVTLRCDPISGHDNLYWYRRVMGKEIKFLLHFVKESKQDESGMPNNRFLAERTGGTYSTLKVQPAELEDSGVYFCASSPRFATNEKLFFGSGTQLSVL.